What follows describes a single T cell receptor (beta chain). The target antigen is unknown. The data stem from a study of T cell responses to AZD1222 COVID-19 vaccine. The study's findings and limits: None of the repertoires were sampled until the peak T cell response had passed. Unmutated variant regions reportedly attract nearly half of all spike-specific TCRs.

V lost 5 bases and J lost 11, with 10 bases in between. The CDR3 is 11 residues long. The germline gives CDR1 MDHEN, CDR2 SYDVKM. Sequencing used immunoSEQ multiplex PCR; TCRdb keeps in-frame clones, though not all of them. The repertoire consists of over 100,000 clones, with approximately 90% occurring once and the leading ten covering 2% to 3%. The material was peripheral blood, obtained on day 0 of AZD1222 vaccination. The J gene is TRBJ1-5, the V gene TRBV28; no definite D call. This receptor was identified in an adult in good health. CDR3 amino acids: CASSNAGTQHF. For the CDR3, the DNA is TGTGCCAGCAGTAACGCGGGGACCCAGCATTTT.